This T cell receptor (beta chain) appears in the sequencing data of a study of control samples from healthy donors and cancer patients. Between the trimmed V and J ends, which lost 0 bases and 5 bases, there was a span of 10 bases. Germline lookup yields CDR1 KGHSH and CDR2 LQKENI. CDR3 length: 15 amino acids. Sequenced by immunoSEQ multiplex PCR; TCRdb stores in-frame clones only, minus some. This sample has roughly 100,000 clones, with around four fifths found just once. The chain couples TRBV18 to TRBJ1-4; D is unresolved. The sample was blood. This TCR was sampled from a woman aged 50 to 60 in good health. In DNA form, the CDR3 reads TGTGCCAGCTCACCACCCGGCAGCTTGAATGAAAAACTGTTTTTT. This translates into CASSPPGSLNEKLFF.